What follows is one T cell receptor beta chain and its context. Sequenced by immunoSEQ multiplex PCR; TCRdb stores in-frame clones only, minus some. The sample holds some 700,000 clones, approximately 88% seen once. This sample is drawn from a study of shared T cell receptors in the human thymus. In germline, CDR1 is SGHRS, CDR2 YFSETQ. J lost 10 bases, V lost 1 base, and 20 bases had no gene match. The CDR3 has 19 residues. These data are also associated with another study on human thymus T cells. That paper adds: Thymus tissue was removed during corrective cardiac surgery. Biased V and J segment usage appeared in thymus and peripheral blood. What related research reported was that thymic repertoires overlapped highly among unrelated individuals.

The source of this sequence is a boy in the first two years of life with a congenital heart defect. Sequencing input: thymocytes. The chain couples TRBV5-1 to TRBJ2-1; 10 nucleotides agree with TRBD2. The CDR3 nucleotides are TGCGCCAGCAGCTTGCCATGGCTCAAGCAGCGGGAGGGCCTTGGCGAGCAGTTCTTC. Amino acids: CASSLPWLKQREGLGEQFF. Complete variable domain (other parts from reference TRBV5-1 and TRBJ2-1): KAGVTQTPRYLIKTRGQQVTLSCSPISGHRSVSWYQQTPGQGLQFLFEYFSETQRNKGNFPGRFSGRQFSNSRSEMNVSTLELGDSALYLCASSLPWLKQREGLGEQFFGPGTRLTVL.